This TCR beta chain originates from a study of cytomegalovirus exposure and HLA in healthy donors. About the research overall: The Caucasian-associated ancestry cluster held around four fifths of around 380 genotyped donors.

As regards this clone: Its specificity is not known.

This cohort consisted of healthy bone marrow donors. Study outcomes and limitations: The productive fraction for most TCR beta V segments was about 87% or about 30% in an earlier analysis.

PCR involved 60 Vbeta and 13 Jbeta primers. Measured with immunoSEQ multiplex PCR; TCRdb has only the in-frame clones, and not every one. The repertoire consists of around 170,000 clones, with roughly 75% occurring once and the leading ten covering approximately 2%. Germline V gene sequence: CDR1 GTSNPN, CDR2 SVGIG (reference sequence). V lost 2 bases, J lost 5 bases, and 10 bases lay in between. The CDR3 is 13 residues long. The chain joins TRBV30 to TRBJ1-5; D unresolved. This clonotype was obtained from a woman aged 25 to 39 in good health and CMV-seronegative. The sequencing input was PBMCs. For the CDR3, the DNA is TGTGCCTGGAGTCTGGAGGGTCATCAGCCCCAGCATTTT. It translates to CAWSLEGHQPQHF.